What follows is one T cell receptor beta chain and its context. No antigen is known for it. This entry comes from a study of blood T cells in healthy people across ages. General study findings and limits: Both higher diversity and more naive CD4+ cells marked long-lived donors when set against aged donors.

The CDR3 sequence is 14 residues long. Germline V gene sequence: CDR1 DFQATT, CDR2 SNEGSKA (reference sequence). V shed 6 bases and J shed 0 bases, with 13 bases lying between them. Using a J-beta primer mix together with a sample-barcoded 5' primer, a second PCR was run for about 6 to 11 cycles. TCRdb fed the 5' RACE reads into MiXCR, producing one record per CDR3 protein. The data show some 800,000 distinct CDR3 sequences, with 20% to 25% seen just once and under 4.5% held by the top ten. A further study also used this sample, focusing on T cells of mothers and their children. That report notes: Primer M1S, used in the second PCR, introduced sample barcodes and 2-4 random nucleotides. Each mother yielded more than 9.5 million TCR beta CDR3 reads. Each child yielded 2.5 million to 3 million reads.

The material sequenced was blood. V usage is TRBV20-1 and J usage is TRBJ2-3, with D hard to call. The sequence came from a boy aged 5 to 17 in good health. The CDR3 sequence is CSALKAHSTDTQYF. In DNA form, the CDR3 reads TGCAGTGCGCTAAAGGCCCACAGCACAGATACGCAGTATTTT.